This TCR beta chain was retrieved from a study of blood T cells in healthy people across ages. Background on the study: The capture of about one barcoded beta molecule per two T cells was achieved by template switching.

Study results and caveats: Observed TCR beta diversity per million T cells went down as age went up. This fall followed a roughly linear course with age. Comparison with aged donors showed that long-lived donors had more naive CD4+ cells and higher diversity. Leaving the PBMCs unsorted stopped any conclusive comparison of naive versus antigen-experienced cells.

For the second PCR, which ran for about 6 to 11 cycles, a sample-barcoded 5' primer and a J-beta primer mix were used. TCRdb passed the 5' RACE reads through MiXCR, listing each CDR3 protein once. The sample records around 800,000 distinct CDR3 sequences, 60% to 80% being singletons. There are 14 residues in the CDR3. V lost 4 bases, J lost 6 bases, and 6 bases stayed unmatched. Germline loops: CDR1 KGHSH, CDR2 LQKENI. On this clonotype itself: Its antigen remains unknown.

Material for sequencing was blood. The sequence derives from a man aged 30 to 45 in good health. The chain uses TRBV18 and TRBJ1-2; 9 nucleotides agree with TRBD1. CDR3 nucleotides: TGTGCCAGCTCACTTCCGGGACAGGGAAATGGCTACACCTTC. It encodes CASSLPGQGNGYTF.